These 8 T cell receptor beta chains were all obtained from the same sample, sequenced in a study of cytomegalovirus exposure and HLA in healthy donors (TCRdb year 2017). The library was produced with the immunoSEQ multiplex PCR assay. For the multiplex PCR, a mixture combining 60 forward primers for TCR Vbeta segments and 13 reverse primers for TCR Jbeta segments was used. Not all clones reach the TCRdb copy of this immuneACCESS table, which keeps in-frame sequences only. Checked studies attribute under half of the gap to unresolved V genes and leave the rest unexplained. The sample records 130,000 to 150,000 clones, just under 75% of which are singletons. The ten biggest clones cover about 1.5% of the sample. The source material was PBMCs. These receptors came from a woman between 18 and 29 years old in good health and CMV-seronegative.

The V gene is TRBV5-1, the J gene TRBJ2-5, with TRBD2 identical over 9 bases. V lost 6 bases and J lost 2; bases outside the gene matches: 8. This CDR3 comprises 15 residues. Germline V gene sequence: CDR1 SGHRS, CDR2 YFSETQ. The DNA for the CDR3 is TGCGCCAGCACCCCTGGCGGGGGGGGACAAGAGACCCAGTACTTC. Protein: CASTPGGGGQETQYF.

The chain joins TRBV7-2 to TRBJ2-5; 10 nucleotides match TRBD2. There are 17 residues in the CDR3. The germline CDR1 and CDR2 sequences are SGHTA and FQGNSA. Trimming removed 6 bases from V and 5 bases from J; junction bases left unmatched: 15. The CDR3 spells CASRGAGGLFGGETQYF. CDR3 bases: TGTGCCAGCAGAGGAGCGGGAGGGCTGTTTGGAGGGGAGACCCAGTACTTC. The full variable domain, in which reference TRBV7-2 and TRBJ2-5 provide the parts outside the CDR3, is GAGVSQSPSNKVTEKGKDVELRCDPISGHTALYWYRQSLGQGLEFLIYFQGNSAPDKSGLPSDRFSAERTGGSVSTLTIQRTQQEDSAVYLCASRGAGGLFGGETQYFGPGTRLLVL.

The CDR3 DNA is TGTGCCAGCAGCGACCCTCCAGGGGATGAGCAGTTCTTC. Translation gives CASSDPPGDEQFF. The chain recombines TRBV9 with TRBJ2-1; D possibly corresponds to TRBD1 (6 bases). This CDR3 is built from 13 residues. V lost 3 bases, J lost 8 bases, and 12 bases lay in between. The germline V gene encodes CDR1 SGDLS and CDR2 YYNGEE.

This sequence joins TRBV7-2 and TRBJ1-4; TRBD1 matches 7 bases. V dropped 1 base and J dropped 0; count of bases not matched to a gene: 11. Germline lookup yields CDR1 SGHTA and CDR2 FQGNSA. The CDR3 sequence is 19 residues long. The CDR3 coding sequence is TGTGCCAGCAGCTTAGGATCAGGGGGAAGCGTTGCAACTAATGAAAAACTGTTTTTT. Encoded protein: CASSLGSGGSVATNEKLFF.

V and J are TRBV28 and TRBJ1-1, with no clear D. Germline CDR1 MDHEN, CDR2 SYDVKM. The CDR3 has 15 residues. Trimming pared 5 bases from V and 2 bases from J, leaving 15 bases between. The CDR3 nucleotides are TGTGCCAGCAGTGGGTTCGGGGTATTCAACACTGAAGCTTTCTTT. It codes for CASSGFGVFNTEAFF.

This chain links TRBV19 with TRBJ2-1, with D unresolved. The CDR3 has 13 residues. V was trimmed by 10 bases and J by 1 base, leaving 11 bases between them. Per germline, CDR1 LNHDA and CDR2 SQIVND (reference sequence). CDR3 protein: CATTGPSYNEQFF. The CDR3 nucleotides read TGTGCCACCACGGGTCCTTCCTACAATGAGCAGTTCTTC.

J is TRBJ2-3 and V is TRBV5-1, with D perhaps matching TRBD1 (6 bases). The CDR3 contains 16 residues. The germline V and J ends were trimmed by 0 bases and 2 bases, with 13 bases remaining between them. In germline, CDR1 is SGHRS, CDR2 YFSETQ. The CDR3 spells CASSLVAGDYTDTQYF. For the CDR3, the DNA is TGCGCCAGCAGCTTGGTGGCAGGGGATTACACAGATACGCAGTATTTT.

This chain connects TRBV5-5 to TRBJ2-7; D is undetermined. Germline V gives CDR1 SGHKS, CDR2 YYEKEE (reference sequence). V was pared by 4 bases and J by 4 bases, with 9 bases between. The CDR3 has 12 amino acids. The CDR3 bases are TGTGCCAGCAGCCCCCAGACTTACGAGCAGTACTTC. This translates into CASSPQTYEQYF.